A selection of T cell receptor beta chains follows, all from one sample in a study of blood T cell repertoires in COVID-19. Sequenced by immunoSEQ multiplex PCR; TCRdb stores in-frame clones only, minus some. Of some 300,000 clones listed, more than 75% are singletons. The sample consisted of peripheral blood. The receptors come from a man aged 65-85 years with acute or convalescent COVID-19. The conserved cysteine and the conserved F or W are not part of the CDR3 here. Fields, in order: V gene, CDR3 protein.

TRBV18 ASSPTGRLGGYT
TRBV3-1/TRBV3-2 ASSQVKYEAF
TRBV13 ASSSGLAGRATDTQY
TRBV5-1 ASSPGGSNSNQPQH
TRBV6-5 ASSPQGNTEAF
TRBV28 ASSFVGGSSEKLF
TRBV5-1 ASSHGGSGANVLT
TRBV27 ASTGGINQPQH
TRBV12-3/TRBV12-4 ASKIAGEETQY
TRBV7-2 ASSYQGAWDTQY
TRBV7-9 ASSLARPGSSYEQY
TRBV24-1 ATSPWVQGAGEAF
TRBV10-1 ASTQGSTDTQY
TRBV5-1 ASSLQGAVTEAF
TRBV4-2 ASSPSSNQPQH
TRBV7-6 ASSRTGVASGANVLT
TRBV7-2 ASSLRSAMSIEQY
TRBV18 ASSGTPGLLYHEQY
TRBV7-2 ASSPGTFYEQY
TRBV5-1 ASSLDFADNEQF
TRBV2 ASSEGISPLH
TRBV5-1 ASSWGTGGQETQY
TRBV2 ASRPGTGGSRFNSPLH
TRBV5-1 ASSPAGGLGSYEQY
TRBV4-3 ASSQLQGIDRYT
TRBV3-1/TRBV3-2 ASSQEGQSSYNEQF
TRBV3-1/TRBV3-2 ASSQVAQGSPLH
TRBV7-9 ASSLGGVGTEAF
TRBV4-3 ASSQVYDSTYEQY
TRBV24-1 ATSDLGTGGWTDTQY
TRBV3-1/TRBV3-2 ASSQVLSGGQF
TRBV29-1 SSRTGSPDTQY
TRBV3-1/TRBV3-2 ASSQEGQGMNTEAF
TRBV3-1/TRBV3-2 ASSQRSGTTSLGGETQY
TRBV29-1 SVDFSGTGGYEQY
TRBV7-2 ASRQTGSGAGELF
TRBV7-8 ASSLGSIGSVYTYEQY